The sample holds many counts of the clone carrying this TCR beta chain. What it binds is not known. This specimen belongs to a study of T cells after yellow fever vaccination. Study results and caveats: High-abundance clonotypes from the bulk population could contaminate FACS-sorted repertoires. It was a weaker secondary response, yet one that peaked faster, at day 5 versus 15.

The CDR3 length is 14 residues. The J segment lost 7 bases and the V segment lost 7 bases, leaving 11 bases of the junction unmatched. Looked up from germline, CDR1 is MNHEY and CDR2 is SVGEGT. UMIs were added to TCR cDNA along with a universal primer site when it was made by 5'RACE template switching. TCRdb processed the 5' RACE reads anew with MiXCR; each CDR3 protein has one entry. In the table there are about 500,000 distinct CDR3 sequences, less than 20% of which are singletons. Sequencing used PBMCs, obtained less than 6 days after the first yellow fever vaccination. The source of this sequence is a young man who received the YFV17D yellow fever vaccine. The chain is built from TRBV6-2 or TRBV6-3 and TRBJ1-2; the match to TRBD1 covers 8 bases. In DNA form, the CDR3 reads TGTGCCAGCAATCCCCGGGACAGGTGGTCTGGCTACACCTTC. It specifies CASNPRDRWSGYTF.